This TCR beta chain is from a study of long-term antiretroviral therapy in people with HIV. This CDR3 region has 16 residues. The V end lost 5 bases, the J end lost 0 bases, and 15 bases lay between the germline ends. CDR1 is MNHEY, CDR2 SMNVEV, per germline (reference sequence). immunoSEQ v3.0 was run at survey level. Clones were read by immunoSEQ multiplex PCR, and TCRdb kept only the in-frame ones, dropping some. The sample yields around 11,000 clones, around 81% seen once. HIV-positive participants all received treatment in the United States. Whole-study results and caveats: Collection spanned 2004 to 2017; ART regimens may be less effective than current ones.

Note on this clone: Its antigen is as yet unknown.

This clonotype was sampled from a man in his forties or fifties with HIV. The specimen comprised unsorted PBMCs, sampled 1.8 years after starting antiretroviral therapy. The chain carries TRBV27 and TRBJ2-3, with D perhaps TRBD2 (6 bases). CDR3 sequence reads: CASSPTSEPSTDTQYF. The CDR3 DNA sequence: TGTGCCAGCAGTCCGACTAGTGAACCTAGCACAGATACGCAGTATTTT.